This T cell receptor (beta chain) was recovered during a study of vaccination and CD4 T cells after COVID-19. Overall study: The authors used overlapping spike peptides from SARS-CoV-2, HCoV-NL63, HCoV-OC43 and HCoV-229E to stimulate cells.

As to treatment: 10-day PBMC culture with coronavirus spike peptide pools or control peptides (ViraFEST assay). By negative selection, CD4+ T cells were isolated once culture had run for approximately 11 days. Concerning this clonotype itself: The antigen is not known.

This CDR3 spans 17 amino acids. The germline gives CDR1 MGHRA, CDR2 YSYEKL. Trimming took 3 bases from V and 4 from J; bases not matched to a gene: 10. At the Johns Hopkins FTIC core, DNA taken from cultured CD4+ T cells was sequenced by way of the Oncomine TCR Beta short-read assay. The authors extracted genomic DNA from cultured CD4+ T cells. TCRdb processed the PCR reads anew with MiXCR; each CDR3 protein has one entry. The sample records roughly 16,000 distinct CDR3 sequences, approximately 40% being singletons. The clonotype originates from a human donor who had recovered from COVID-19. V gene TRBV4-1 combines with J gene TRBJ2-3, with 10 nucleotides matching TRBD2. The sample consisted of CD4+ T cells from blood, cultured in vitro. CDR3 sequence (DNA): TGCGCCAGCAGCCACGAAAGGCTAGCGGGAGCACCAGATACGCAGTATTTT. Protein product: CASSHERLAGAPDTQYF.